This T cell receptor (beta chain) was recovered during a study of identical twins (dated by TCRdb to 2016 to 2018). Concerning the study at large: To test whether fetal clonotypes persist, this study deep-sequenced TCR alpha and beta repertoires from monozygotic twins, from unrelated adults of various ages, and from cord blood. To rule out contamination, replicate twin experiments were performed at different times with different library preparation protocols. Study-level results and caveats: Because the same donors could not be followed over many years, the conclusions relied on cross-sectional statistical analysis. In beta out-of-frame sequences, excess twin sharing was weaker, because having fewer shared sequences lowered the signal-to-noise ratio. Compared with coincidental sharing between unrelated individuals, out-of-frame TCR alpha sequences shared between twins had an excess of sequences with low generation probability. Zero-insertion analyses could be partly confounded by invariant T cells such as MAIT and iNKT, though diverse VJ usage argued against such confounding for most clonotypes. Out-of-frame TCR alpha sharing in monozygotic twins was systematically underestimated by recombination models, whereas sharing between unrelated individuals was in agreement with the recombination models. Abundant cord blood beta clonotypes carried fewer insertions; young adult naive repertoires showed a weaker similar trend, while memory repertoires showed none.

From its cysteine to its phenylalanine, the CDR3 spans 15 amino acids. Kept here is only the CDR3 DNA, which spans 45 bases and is read in frame from base 1. Looking up the germline V gene yields CDR1 MDHEN and CDR2 SYDVKM. V is cut by 11 bases and J by 5 bases, and the space between the germline ends is 25 bases. On this clonotype: Its antigen has not been determined. Per-base qualities were not stored, and no clone one base away is much larger.

The library was generated by 5' RACE. TCRdb lists the instrument as Illumina HiSeq 2000. Template switching added a universal primer binding site, and the final cDNA carried a unique molecular identifier that allowed TCR cDNA molecules to be counted accurately. Specific primers in the conserved constant-segment region were used to synthesize first-strand cDNA for TCR alpha and beta chains. To control for contamination, every cDNA library was double barcoded, receiving both a SMART-Mk sample barcode and Illumina barcodes. TruSeq adapter sequences, together with Illumina sample barcodes, were added in two successive PCR steps. Sequencing of the TCR alpha and beta cDNA libraries was done on the Illumina HiSeq platform using custom primers. In the original analysis: Raw reads were processed with MiGEC to extract unique molecular identifiers, and MiXCR was used to determine CDR3 positions. For each individual, recombination models were inferred using an EM algorithm with the repgenHMM and IGoR tools. Shared clonotype analysis was performed with the tcR package in R, normalizing sharing by the product of cloneset sizes. To study raw recombination without the effects of thymic and clonal selection, out-of-frame nonproductive sequences were analyzed. TCRdb reworked the public reads: Q25 trimming with fastp, MiXCR clone assembly, productive beta chains retained. Rows matching on CDR3 protein sequence are summarized as one entry with the most common DNA and genes. The authors' filters were not applied to this entry. The sample table contains around 500,000 distinct CDR3 sequences; only one count was recorded for 13% to 15% of them. The ten largest make up around 0.52% of the sample.

All donors were healthy Caucasians. The twin cohort consisted of three pairs of female monozygotic twins, all aged 18 to 29 years. Positive isolation kits from Invitrogen were used to isolate the CD4+ and CD8+ T cell populations. These sequences were also reported in another study, on yellow fever vaccine responses in identical twins. From the second report: The authors reported that the T cell response to vaccination in identical twins appeared partly convergent and partly personalized. Focusing on identical twins, the study followed the T cell clones that responded to the vaccine, and did so with precision.

Sample: CD4+ T cells sorted from blood. This clonotype was obtained from a woman under 30 in good health. In this chain, TRBV28 is recombined with TRBJ2-7; the D region may be TRBD1 or TRBD2, each matching 5 bases equally. The CDR3 protein is CAGASDSLGENEQYF. At the DNA level, the sequence is TGTGCCGGAGCGTCCGATAGCCTAGGGGAGAACGAGCAGTACTTC. Reference TRBV28 and TRBJ2-7 genes cover what lies past the CDR3, so the full variable domain is DVKVTQSSRYLVKRTGEKVFLECVQDMDHENMFWYRQDPGLGLRLIYFSYDVKMKEKGDIPEGYSVSREKKERFSLILESASTNQTSMYLCAGASDSLGENEQYFGPGTRLTVT.